The T cell receptor beta chain under discussion was sequenced for a study of shared clonotypes between healthy human individuals. Germline V gene data show CDR1 as MNHNS and CDR2 as SASEGT. The CDR3 runs 15 residues. The trim removed 7 bases at V and 5 bases at J, leaving 8 bases unmatched. The donors were all Caucasian adults (living in Nashville, Tennessee). Repertoires were generated with immunoSEQ multiplex PCR, while TCRdb's copy carries only in-frame clones and drops some. This table has about 2.4 million clones, around 94% appearing once. Sequenced input: naive CD4+ T cells sorted from blood. Indicated subset: CD45RA+ positively selected. This receptor was identified in a man younger than 35 in good health. The chain recombines TRBV6-1 with TRBJ1-5; 10 nucleotides align to TRBD1. The DNA of the CDR3 is TGTGCCAGCACTCCGGACAGGGGGTTATATCAGCCCCAGCATTTT. Protein sequence: CASTPDRGLYQPQHF.